This entry describes one TCR beta chain. Its antigen is currently unknown. This sample is drawn from a study of cytomegalovirus exposure and HLA in healthy donors. Study details: The approximately 130 validation repertoires and the approximately 690 first-cohort repertoires shared a platform, a later analysis reported. Study-wide points: Three of the chains that were CMV-associated were confirmed in vitro to be specific for CMV antigens. Both high specificity and high sensitivity reportedly marked the classifier's diagnosis of cytomegalovirus status.

Libraries were prepared by immunoSEQ multiplex PCR; TCRdb keeps only in-frame clonotypes and omits some of them. The sample consists of over 60,000 clones, roughly 95% of them appearing once. The donors were part of the validation cohort, which consisted of under 150 subjects and was separate from the first cohort of 600 to 850 subjects. This sequence was found in a man younger than 35 in good health and CMV-seronegative. The sequenced sample consisted of PBMCs.

The CDR3 loop reads CASRHLTGDGTEAFF. CDR3 DNA: TGTGCCAGCAGACACCTTACAGGGGACGGCACTGAAGCTTTCTTT. This sequence joins TRBV2 and TRBJ1-1; 7 nucleotides align to TRBD1. The J segment lost 4 bases and the V segment lost 6 bases, leaving 11 bases of the junction unmatched. The CDR3 covers 15 residues. Germline CDR1 reads SNHLY; CDR2 reads FYNNEI.